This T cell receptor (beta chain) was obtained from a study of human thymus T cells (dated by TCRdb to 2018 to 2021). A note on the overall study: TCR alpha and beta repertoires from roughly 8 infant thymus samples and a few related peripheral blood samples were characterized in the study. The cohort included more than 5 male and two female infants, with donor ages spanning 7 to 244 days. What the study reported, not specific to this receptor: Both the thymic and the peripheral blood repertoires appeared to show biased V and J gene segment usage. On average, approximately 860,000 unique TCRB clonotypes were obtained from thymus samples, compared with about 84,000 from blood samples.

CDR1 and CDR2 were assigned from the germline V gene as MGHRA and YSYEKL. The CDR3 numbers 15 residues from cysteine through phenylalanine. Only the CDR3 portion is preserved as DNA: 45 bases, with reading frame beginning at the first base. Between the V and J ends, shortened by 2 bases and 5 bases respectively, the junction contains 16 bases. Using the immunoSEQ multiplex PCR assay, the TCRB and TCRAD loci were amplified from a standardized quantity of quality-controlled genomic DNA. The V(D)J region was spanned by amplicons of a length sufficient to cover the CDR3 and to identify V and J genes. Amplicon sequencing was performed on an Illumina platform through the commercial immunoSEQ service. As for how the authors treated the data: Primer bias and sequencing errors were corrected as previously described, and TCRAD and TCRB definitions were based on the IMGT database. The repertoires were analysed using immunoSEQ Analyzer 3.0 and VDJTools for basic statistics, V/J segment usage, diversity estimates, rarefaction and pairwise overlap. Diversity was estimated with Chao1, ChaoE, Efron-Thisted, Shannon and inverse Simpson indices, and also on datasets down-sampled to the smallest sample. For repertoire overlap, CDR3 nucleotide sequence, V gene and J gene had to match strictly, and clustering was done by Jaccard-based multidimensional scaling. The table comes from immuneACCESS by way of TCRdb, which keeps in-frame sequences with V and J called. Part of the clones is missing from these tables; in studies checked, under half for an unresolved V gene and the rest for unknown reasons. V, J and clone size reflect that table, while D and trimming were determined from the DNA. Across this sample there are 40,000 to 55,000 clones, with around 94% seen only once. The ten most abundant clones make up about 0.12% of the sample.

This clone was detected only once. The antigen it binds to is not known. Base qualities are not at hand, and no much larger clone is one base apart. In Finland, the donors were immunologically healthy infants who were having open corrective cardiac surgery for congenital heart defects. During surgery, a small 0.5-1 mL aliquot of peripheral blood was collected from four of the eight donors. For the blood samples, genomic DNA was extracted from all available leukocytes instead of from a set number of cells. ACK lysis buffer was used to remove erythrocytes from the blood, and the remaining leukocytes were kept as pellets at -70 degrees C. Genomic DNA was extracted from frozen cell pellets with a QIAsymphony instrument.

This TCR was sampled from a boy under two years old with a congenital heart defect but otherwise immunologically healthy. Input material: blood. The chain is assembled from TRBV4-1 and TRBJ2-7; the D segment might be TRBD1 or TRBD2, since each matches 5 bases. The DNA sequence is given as TGCGCCAGCAGCCAACGCGGCAGGGAGTCCCACGAGCAGTACTTC. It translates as CASSQRGRESHEQYF.